What follows is one TCR beta chain and its context. The target antigen is unknown. A read error may be the cause here, since a much bigger clone is one base away. Axillary draining lymph nodes of breast cancer patients supplied the node samples. This sample was taken from a study of breast tumors, draining lymph nodes, adjacent tissues. Study observations and caveats: The data were judged consistent with most tumor T cells coming from lymph node and expanding in tumor. Compared with basal-like, luminal-like tumors shared significantly more repertoire with nontumor tissue. Tumor T cell lymph node origin was a supported hypothesis, not proven. Tumor TCR diversity was below lymph nodes but above nontumor tissue.

The CDR3 has 16 residues. Per germline, CDR1 MNHNS and CDR2 SASEGT. TCRdb re-analysed the multiplex PCR reads in MiXCR, keeping a single row per CDR3 protein. In the table there are roughly 100,000 distinct CDR3 sequences, 30% of which are singletons. The V call is TRBV6-1, the J call TRBJ2-3; D is unclear. The receptor comes from a female donor with breast cancer. Some clones in this sample may be carry-over from other donors' samples. Specimen: axillary lymph node tissue. The CDR3 sequence: CASSQALLRTTDTQYF. In DNA form, the CDR3 reads TGTGCCAGCAGTCAAGCCTTACTCCGGACCACAGATACGCAGTATTTT.